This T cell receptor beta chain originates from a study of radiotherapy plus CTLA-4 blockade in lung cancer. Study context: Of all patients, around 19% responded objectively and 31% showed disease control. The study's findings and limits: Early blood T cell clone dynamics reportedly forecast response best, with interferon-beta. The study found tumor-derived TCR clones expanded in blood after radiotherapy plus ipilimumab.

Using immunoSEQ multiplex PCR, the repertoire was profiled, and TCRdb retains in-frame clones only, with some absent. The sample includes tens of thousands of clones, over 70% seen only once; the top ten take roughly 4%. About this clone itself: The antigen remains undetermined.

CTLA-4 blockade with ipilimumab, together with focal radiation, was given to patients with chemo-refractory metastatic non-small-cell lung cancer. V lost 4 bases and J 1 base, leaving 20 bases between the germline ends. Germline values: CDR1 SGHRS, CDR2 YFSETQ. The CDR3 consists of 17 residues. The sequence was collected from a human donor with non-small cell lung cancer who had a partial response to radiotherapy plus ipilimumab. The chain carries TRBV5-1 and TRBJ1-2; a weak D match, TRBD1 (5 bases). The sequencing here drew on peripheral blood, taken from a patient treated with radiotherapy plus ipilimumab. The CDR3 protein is CASSLNQGFKFNYGYTF. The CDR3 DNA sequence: TGCGCCAGCAGCCTAAACCAGGGATTCAAATTTAACTATGGCTACACCTTC.